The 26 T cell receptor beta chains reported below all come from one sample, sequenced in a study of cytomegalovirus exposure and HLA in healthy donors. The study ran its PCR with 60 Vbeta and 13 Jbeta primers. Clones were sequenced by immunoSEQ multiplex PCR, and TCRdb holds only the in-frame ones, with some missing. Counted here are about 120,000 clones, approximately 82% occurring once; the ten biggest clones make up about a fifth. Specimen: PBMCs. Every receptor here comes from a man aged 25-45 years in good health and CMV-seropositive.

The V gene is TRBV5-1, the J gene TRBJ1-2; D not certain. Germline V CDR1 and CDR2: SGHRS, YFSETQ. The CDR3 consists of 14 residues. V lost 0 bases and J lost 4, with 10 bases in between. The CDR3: CASSLVGGIYGYTF. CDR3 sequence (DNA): TGCGCCAGCAGCTTGGTTGGAGGGATCTATGGCTACACCTTC.

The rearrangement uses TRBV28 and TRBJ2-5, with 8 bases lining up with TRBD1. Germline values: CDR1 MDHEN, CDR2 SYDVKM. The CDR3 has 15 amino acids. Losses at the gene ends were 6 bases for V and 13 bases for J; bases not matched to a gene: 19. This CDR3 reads CASSHHLGQGSPPYF. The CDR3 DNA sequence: TGTGCCAGCAGCCACCACCTCGGACAGGGTTCCCCCCCGTACTTC.

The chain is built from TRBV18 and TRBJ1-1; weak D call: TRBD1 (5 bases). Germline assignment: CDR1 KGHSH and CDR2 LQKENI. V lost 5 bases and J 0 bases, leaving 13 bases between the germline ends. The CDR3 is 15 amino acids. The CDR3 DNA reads TGTGCCAGCTCAGCTCAGGGATGGGTGAACACTGAAGCTTTCTTT. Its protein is CASSAQGWVNTEAFF. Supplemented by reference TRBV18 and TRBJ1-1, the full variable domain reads NAGVMQNPRHLVRRRGQEARLRCSPMKGHSHVYWYRQLPEEGLKFMVYLQKENIIDESGMPKERFSAEFPKEGPSILRIQQVVRGDSAAYFCASSAQGWVNTEAFFGQGTRLTVV.

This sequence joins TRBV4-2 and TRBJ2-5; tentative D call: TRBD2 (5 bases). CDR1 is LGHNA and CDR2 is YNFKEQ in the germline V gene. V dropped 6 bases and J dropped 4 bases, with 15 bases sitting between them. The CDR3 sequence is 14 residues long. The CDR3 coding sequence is TGTGCCAGCAGTGAGTCGAGGGCGGGAGAGACCCAGTACTTC. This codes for CASSESRAGETQYF.

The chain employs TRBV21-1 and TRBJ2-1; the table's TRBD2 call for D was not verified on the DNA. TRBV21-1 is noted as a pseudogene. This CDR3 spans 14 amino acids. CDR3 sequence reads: CASSKEWRGCEQFF. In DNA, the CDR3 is TGTGCCAGCAGCAAAGAGTGGAGGGGTTGTGAGCAGTTCTTC.

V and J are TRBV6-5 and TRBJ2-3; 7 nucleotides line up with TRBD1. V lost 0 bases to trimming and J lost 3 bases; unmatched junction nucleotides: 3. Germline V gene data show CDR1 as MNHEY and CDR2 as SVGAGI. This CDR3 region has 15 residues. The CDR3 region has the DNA TGTGCCAGCAGTTACTCGATGGACAGGACAGATACGCAGTATTTT. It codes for CASSYSMDRTDTQYF.

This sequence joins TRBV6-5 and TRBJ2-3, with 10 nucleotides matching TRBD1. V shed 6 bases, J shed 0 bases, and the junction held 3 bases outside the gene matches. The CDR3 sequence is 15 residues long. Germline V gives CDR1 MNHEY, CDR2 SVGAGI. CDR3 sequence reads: CASSQDRGSTDTQYF. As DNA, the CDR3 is TGTGCCAGCAGCCAGGACAGGGGGAGCACAGATACGCAGTATTTT.

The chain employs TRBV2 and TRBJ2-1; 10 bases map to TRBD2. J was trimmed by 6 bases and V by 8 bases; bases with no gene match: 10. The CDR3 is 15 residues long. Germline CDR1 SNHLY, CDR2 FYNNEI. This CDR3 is CASGRSGGAFNEQFF. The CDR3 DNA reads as TGTGCCAGCGGGAGGAGCGGGGGGGCGTTCAATGAGCAGTTCTTC.

The chain's CDR3 is CASSRTSGGAEEFF. CDR3 sequence (DNA): TGCGCCAGCAGCCGCACTAGCGGGGGGGCCGAGGAGTTCTTC. The chain carries TRBV5-1 and TRBJ2-1; 13 positions agree with TRBD2. This CDR3 is 14 amino acids long. From germline, CDR1 is SGHRS and CDR2 YFSETQ. Trimming removed 4 bases from V and 14 bases from J; junction bases left unmatched: 9.

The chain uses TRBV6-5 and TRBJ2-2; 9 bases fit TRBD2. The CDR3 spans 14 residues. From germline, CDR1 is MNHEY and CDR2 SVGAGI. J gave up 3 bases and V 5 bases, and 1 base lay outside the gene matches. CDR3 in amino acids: CASSVAGDTGELFF. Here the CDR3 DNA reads TGTGCCAGCAGTGTAGCGGGGGACACCGGGGAGCTGTTTTTT.

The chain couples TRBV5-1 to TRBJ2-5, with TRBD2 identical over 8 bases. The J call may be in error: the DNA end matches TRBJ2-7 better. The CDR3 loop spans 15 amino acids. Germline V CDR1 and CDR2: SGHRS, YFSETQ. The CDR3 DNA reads TGCGCCAGCAGCTGGATAGCGGGGAACTCCTACGAGCAGTACTTC. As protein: CASSWIAGNSYEQYF.

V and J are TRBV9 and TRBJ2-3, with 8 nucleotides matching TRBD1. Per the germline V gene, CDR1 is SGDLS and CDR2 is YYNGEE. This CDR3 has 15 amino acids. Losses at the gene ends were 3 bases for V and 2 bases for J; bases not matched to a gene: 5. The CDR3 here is CASSGTGYPTDTQYF. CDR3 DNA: TGTGCCAGCAGCGGGACAGGGTACCCCACAGATACGCAGTATTTT.

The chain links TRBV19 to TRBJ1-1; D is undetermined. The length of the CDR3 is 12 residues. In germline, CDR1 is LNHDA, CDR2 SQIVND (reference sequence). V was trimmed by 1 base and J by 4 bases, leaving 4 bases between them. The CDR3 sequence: CASSIAGTEAFF. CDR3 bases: TGTGCCAGTAGTATAGCCGGCACTGAAGCTTTCTTT.

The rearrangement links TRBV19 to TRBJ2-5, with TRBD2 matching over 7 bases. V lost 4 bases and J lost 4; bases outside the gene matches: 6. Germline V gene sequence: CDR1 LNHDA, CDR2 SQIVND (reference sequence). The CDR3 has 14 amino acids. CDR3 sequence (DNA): TGTGCCAGTAGTACCGGGCCTAGCGGAGAGACCCAGTACTTC. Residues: CASSTGPSGETQYF.

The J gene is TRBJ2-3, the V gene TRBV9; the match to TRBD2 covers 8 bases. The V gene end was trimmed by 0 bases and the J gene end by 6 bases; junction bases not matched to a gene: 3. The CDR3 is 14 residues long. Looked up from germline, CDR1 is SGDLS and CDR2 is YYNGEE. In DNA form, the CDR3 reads TGTGCCAGCAGCGTAGCGGGGGGGCCCGATACGCAGTATTTT. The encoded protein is CASSVAGGPDTQYF.

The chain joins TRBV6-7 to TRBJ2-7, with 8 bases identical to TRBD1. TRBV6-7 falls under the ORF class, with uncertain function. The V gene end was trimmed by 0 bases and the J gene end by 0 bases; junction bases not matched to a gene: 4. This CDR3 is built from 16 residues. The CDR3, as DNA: TGTGCCAGCAGTTACTCGCCGGACAGGGTCTCCTACGAGCAGTACGTC. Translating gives CASSYSPDRVSYEQYV.

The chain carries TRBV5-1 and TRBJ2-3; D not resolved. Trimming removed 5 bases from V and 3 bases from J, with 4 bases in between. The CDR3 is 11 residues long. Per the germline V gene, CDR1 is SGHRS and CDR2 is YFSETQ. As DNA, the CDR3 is TGCGCCAGCAGGAGGACAGATACGCAGTATTTT. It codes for CASRRTDTQYF.

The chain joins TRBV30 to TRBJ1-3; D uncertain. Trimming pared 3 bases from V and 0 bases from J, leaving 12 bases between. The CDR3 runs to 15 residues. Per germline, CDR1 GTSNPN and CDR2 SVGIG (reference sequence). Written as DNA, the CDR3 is TGTGCCTGGAGCTCCCCTGGGAGCTCTGGAAACACCATATATTTT. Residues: CAWSSPGSSGNTIYF.

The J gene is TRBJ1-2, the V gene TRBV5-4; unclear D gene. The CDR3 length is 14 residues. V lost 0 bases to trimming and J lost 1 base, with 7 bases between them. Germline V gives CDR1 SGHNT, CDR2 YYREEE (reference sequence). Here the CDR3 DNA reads TGTGCCAGCAGCTTGGTTAGTTTTAACTATGGCTACACCTTC. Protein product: CASSLVSFNYGYTF.

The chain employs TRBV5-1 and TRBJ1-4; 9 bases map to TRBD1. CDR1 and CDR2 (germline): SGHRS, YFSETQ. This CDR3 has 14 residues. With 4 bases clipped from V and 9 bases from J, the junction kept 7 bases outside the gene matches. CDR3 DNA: TGCGCCAGCAGCCTCGGGACAGGGCTGCAAAAACTGTTTTTT. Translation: CASSLGTGLQKLFF. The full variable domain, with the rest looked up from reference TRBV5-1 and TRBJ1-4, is KAGVTQTPRYLIKTRGQQVTLSCSPISGHRSVSWYQQTPGQGLQFLFEYFSETQRNKGNFPGRFSGRQFSNSRSEMNVSTLELGDSALYLCASSLGTGLQKLFFGSGTQLSVL.

The CDR3 nucleotides read TGTGCCAGCAGCCAAGCCGGGGGGTCCCACTACAATGAGCAGTTCTTC. Translation gives CASSQAGGSHYNEQFF. This chain uses TRBV4-2 with TRBJ2-1; the match to TRBD2 covers 7 bases. The CDR3 covers 16 residues. The trim removed 1 base at V and 3 bases at J, leaving 6 bases unmatched. Germline V gene data show CDR1 as LGHNA and CDR2 as YNFKEQ.

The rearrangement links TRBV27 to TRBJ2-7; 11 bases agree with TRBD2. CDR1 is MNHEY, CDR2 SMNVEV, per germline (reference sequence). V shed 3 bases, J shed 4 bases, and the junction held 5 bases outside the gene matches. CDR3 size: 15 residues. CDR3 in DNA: TGTGCCAGCAGTTTGCTAGCGGGGGGAACTTACGAGCAGTACTTC. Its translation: CASSLLAGGTYEQYF.

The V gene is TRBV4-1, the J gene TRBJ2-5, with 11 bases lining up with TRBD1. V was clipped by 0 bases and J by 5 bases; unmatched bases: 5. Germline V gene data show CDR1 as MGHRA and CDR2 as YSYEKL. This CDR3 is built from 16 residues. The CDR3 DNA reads TGCGCCAGCAGCCAAGAAGGACAGGGGGCCTGGGAGACCCAGTACTTC. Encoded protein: CASSQEGQGAWETQYF.

The CDR3 DNA reads TGTGCCAGCAGCTTGTACCAGGGGGTAAACTCACCCCTCCACTTT. It specifies CASSLYQGVNSPLHF. The chain joins TRBV5-6 to TRBJ1-6, with 7 bases lining up with TRBD1. V shed 1 base and J 10 bases; nucleotides not matched to a gene: 8. Germline V gives CDR1 SGHDT, CDR2 YYEEEE. This CDR3 contains 15 residues.

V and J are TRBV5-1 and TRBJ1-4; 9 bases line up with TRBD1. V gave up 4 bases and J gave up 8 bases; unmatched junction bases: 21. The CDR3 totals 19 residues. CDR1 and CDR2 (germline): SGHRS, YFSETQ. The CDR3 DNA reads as TGCGCCAGCAGCGCCTCCTTTATATTGACAGGGGGTCCGAACGAAAAACTGTTTTTT. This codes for CASSASFILTGGPNEKLFF.

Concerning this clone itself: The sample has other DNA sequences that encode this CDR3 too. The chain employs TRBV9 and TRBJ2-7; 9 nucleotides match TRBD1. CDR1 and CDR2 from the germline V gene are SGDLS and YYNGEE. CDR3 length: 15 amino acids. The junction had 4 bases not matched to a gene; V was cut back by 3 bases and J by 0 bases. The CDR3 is CASSEGQGSSYEQYF. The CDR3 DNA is TGTGCCAGCAGCGAAGGACAGGGGAGCTCCTACGAGCAGTACTTC.